This TCR beta chain was captured in a study of blood T cell repertoires in COVID-19. About the research overall: Spain, Italy and the United States supplied samples that represented acute and convalescent COVID-19. The analysed material was cDNA or gDNA that came from T cells, B-cell-depleted T cells, or PBMCs.

In the authors' workflow: Estimation of nucleated cell counts was performed using reference gene primer amplification. Clones were sequenced by immunoSEQ multiplex PCR, and TCRdb holds only the in-frame ones, with some missing. Clone size and the V and J calls come from that table; the DNA yielded D and trimming. Of over 250,000 clones listed, around 86% were seen once; the top ten hold around a tenth. The ends were cut back, 3 bases at V and 2 bases at J, with 3 bases in the middle. The CDR3 has 11 amino acids. Germline assignment: CDR1 SGHRS and CDR2 YFSETQ. This receptor was taken from a man aged 35-49 years who had recovered from COVID-19. This chain connects TRBV5-1 to TRBJ2-7; D unclear. Sequencing was done on a sample of peripheral blood. This CDR3 is CASSSTYEQYF. CDR3 DNA: TGCGCCAGCAGCTCCACCTACGAGCAGTACTTC. The full variable domain, with the rest looked up from reference TRBV5-1 and TRBJ2-7, is KAGVTQTPRYLIKTRGQQVTLSCSPISGHRSVSWYQQTPGQGLQFLFEYFSETQRNKGNFPGRFSGRQFSNSRSEMNVSTLELGDSALYLCASSSTYEQYFGPGTRLTVT.